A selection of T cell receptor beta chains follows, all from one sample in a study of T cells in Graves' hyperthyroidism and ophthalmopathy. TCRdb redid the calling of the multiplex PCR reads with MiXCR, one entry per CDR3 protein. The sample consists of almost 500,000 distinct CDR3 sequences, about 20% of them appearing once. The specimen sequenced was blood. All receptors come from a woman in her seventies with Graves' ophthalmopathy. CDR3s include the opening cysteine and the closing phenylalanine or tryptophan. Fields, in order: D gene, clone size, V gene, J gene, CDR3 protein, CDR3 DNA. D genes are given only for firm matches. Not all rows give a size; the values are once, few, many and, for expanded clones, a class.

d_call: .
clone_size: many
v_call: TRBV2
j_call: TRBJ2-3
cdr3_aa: CASSKLASGTDTQYF
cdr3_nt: TGTGCCAGCAGCAAACTAGCTTCTGGCACAGATACGCAGTATTTT

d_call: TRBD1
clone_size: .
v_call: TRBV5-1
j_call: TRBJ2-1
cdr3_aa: CASSLIGQGANEQFF
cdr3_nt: TGCGCCAGCAGCTTGATCGGACAGGGGGCAAATGAGCAGTTCTTC

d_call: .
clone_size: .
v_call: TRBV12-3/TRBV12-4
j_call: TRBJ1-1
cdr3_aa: CASSTIRGTEAFF
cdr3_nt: TGTGCCAGCAGCACGATTCGGGGGACTGAAGCTTTCTTT

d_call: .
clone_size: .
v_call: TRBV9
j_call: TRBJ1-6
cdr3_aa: CASSGSGSKDSPLHF
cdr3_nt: TGTGCCAGCAGCGGCTCGGGGAGTAAGGATTCACCCCTCCACTTT

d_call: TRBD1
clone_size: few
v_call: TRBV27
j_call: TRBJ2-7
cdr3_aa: CASSPGQGGPARGRYEQYF
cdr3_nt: TGTGCCAGCAGTCCCGGACAGGGGGGCCCCGCCCGGGGCAGATACGAGCAGTACTTC

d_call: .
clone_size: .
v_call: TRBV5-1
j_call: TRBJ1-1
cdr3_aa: CASSLEAGWGAFF
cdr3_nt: TGCGCCAGCAGCTTGGAGGCAGGGTGGGGAGCTTTCTTT

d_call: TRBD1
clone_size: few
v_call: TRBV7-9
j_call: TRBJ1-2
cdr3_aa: CASSSRDRAGYGYTF
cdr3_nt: TGTGCCAGCAGCTCCCGCGACAGGGCAGGCTATGGCTACACCTTC

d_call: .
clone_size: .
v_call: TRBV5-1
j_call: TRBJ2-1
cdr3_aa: CASSSAGRSSYNEQFF
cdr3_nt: TGCGCCAGCAGCTCGGCGGGAAGGAGCTCCTACAATGAGCAGTTCTTC

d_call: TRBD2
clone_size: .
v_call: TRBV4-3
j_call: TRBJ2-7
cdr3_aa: CASSQGNPSGTYEQYF
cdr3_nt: TGCGCCAGCAGCCAAGGGAACCCTAGCGGTACCTACGAGCAGTACTTC

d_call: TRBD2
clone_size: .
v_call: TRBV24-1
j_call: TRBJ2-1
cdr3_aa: CATPQGLAGIWNEQFF
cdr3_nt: TGTGCCACCCCACAGGGACTAGCGGGAATTTGGAATGAGCAGTTCTTC

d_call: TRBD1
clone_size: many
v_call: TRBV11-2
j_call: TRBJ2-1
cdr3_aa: CASSSKTDREDQFF
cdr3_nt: TGTGCCAGCAGCTCGAAGACGGACAGGGAGGACCAGTTCTTC

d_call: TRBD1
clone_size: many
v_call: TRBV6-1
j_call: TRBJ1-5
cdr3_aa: CASSLETGGVQPQHF
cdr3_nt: TGTGCCAGCAGTTTGGAGACAGGGGGCGTTCAGCCCCAGCATTTT

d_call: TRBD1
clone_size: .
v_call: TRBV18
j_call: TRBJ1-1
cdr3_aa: CASSQQGDEAFF
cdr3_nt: TGTGCCAGCTCACAGCAGGGGGATGAAGCTTTCTTT

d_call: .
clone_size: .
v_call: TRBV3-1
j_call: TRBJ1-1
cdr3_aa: CASSPGSFETEAFF
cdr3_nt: TGTGCCAGCAGCCCGGGAAGCTTCGAGACTGAAGCTTTCTTT

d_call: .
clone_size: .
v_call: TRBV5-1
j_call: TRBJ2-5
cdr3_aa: CASLRDGGEGAQYF
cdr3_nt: TGCGCCAGCCTTCGAGATGGGGGAGAGGGAGCCCAGTACTTC

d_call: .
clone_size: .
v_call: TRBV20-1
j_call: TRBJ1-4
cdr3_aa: CSARGGEEKLFF
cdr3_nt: TGCAGTGCTAGAGGAGGAGAAGAAAAACTGTTTTTT

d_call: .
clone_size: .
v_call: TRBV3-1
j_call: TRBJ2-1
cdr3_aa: CASSQAVQANEQFF
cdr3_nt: TGTGCCAGCAGCCAAGCCGTACAGGCAAATGAGCAGTTCTTC

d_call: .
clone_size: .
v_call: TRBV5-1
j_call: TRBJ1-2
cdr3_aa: CASSPVERLRSGGYTF
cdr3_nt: TGCGCCAGCAGCCCCGTCGAACGTCTCAGGTCGGGTGGCTACACCTTC

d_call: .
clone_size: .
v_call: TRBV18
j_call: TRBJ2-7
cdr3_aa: CASSIDDYEQYF
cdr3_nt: TGTGCCAGCTCAATAGACGACTACGAGCAGTACTTC

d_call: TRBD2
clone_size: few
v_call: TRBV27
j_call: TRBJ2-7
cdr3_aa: CASRTSGRPTYEQYF
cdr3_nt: TGTGCCAGCAGGACCAGCGGGAGGCCTACCTACGAGCAGTACTTC

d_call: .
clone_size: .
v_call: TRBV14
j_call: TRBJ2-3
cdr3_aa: CASSPGARGTDTQYF
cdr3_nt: TGTGCCAGCAGCCCGGGGGCGAGGGGCACAGATACGCAGTATTTT

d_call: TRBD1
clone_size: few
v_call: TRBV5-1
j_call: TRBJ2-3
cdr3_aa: CASSSRQGASDTQYF
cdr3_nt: TGCGCCAGCAGCTCGAGACAGGGGGCATCGGATACGCAGTATTTT

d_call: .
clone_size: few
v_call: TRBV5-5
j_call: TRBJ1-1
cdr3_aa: CASSQSTTANTEAFF
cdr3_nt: TGTGCCAGCAGCCAGAGTACTACAGCGAACACTGAAGCTTTCTTT

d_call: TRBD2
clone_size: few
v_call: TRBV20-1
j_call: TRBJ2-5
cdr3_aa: CSAKRGGETQYF
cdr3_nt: TGCAGTGCTAAAAGGGGAGGGGAGACCCAGTACTTC

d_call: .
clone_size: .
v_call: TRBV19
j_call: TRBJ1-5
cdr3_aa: CASSIGLGQPQHF
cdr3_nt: TGTGCCAGTAGTATTGGGCTAGGGCAGCCCCAGCATTTT

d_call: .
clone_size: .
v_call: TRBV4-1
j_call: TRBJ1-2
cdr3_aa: CASSHQHYPESYTF
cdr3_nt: TGCGCCAGCAGCCACCAACACTATCCCGAGAGCTACACCTTC

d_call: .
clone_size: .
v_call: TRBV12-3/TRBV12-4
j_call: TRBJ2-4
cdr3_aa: CASSLTSVWGVQYF
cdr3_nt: TGTGCCAGCAGTTTAACGTCGGTATGGGGCGTTCAGTACTTC

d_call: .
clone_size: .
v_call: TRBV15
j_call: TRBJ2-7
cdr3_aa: CATSRSGGYAYEQYF
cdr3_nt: TGTGCCACCAGCAGATCCGGCGGTTATGCCTACGAGCAGTACTTC

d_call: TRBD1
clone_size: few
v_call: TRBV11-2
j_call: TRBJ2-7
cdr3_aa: CASSSIRTGAPYEQYF
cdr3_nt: TGTGCCAGCAGCTCCATAAGGACAGGGGCCCCTTACGAGCAGTACTTC

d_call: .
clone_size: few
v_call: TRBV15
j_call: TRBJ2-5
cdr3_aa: CATSRELIGETQYF
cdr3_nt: TGTGCCACCAGCAGAGAACTTATTGGGGAGACCCAGTACTTC

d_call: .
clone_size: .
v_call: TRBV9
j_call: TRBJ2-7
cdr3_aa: CASSASGTAYEQYF
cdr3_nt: TGTGCCAGCAGCGCGAGCGGAACCGCCTACGAGCAGTACTTC

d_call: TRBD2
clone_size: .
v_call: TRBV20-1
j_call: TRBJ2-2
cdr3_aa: CSARGLAGTLTGELFF
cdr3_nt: TGCAGTGCTAGAGGGCTAGCGGGAACCCTCACCGGGGAGCTGTTTTTT

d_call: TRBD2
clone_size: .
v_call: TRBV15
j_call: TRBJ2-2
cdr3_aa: CATRLAGTGELFF
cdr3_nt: TGTGCCACCAGACTAGCGGGCACCGGGGAGCTGTTTTTT

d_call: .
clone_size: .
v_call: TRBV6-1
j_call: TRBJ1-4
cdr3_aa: CASSREDAATDEKLFF
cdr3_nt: TGTGCCAGCAGCAGGGAAGATGCAGCGACTGATGAAAAACTGTTTTTT

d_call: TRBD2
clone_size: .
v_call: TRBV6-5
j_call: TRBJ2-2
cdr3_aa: CASSYTGGDTGELFF
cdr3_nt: TGTGCCAGCAGTTACACGGGAGGGGACACCGGGGAGCTGTTTTTT

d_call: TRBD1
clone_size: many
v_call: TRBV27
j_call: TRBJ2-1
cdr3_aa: CASSLSRGQGRGVDEQFF
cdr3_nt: TGTGCCAGCAGTTTATCGAGGGGACAGGGCCGGGGTGTGGATGAGCAGTTCTTC

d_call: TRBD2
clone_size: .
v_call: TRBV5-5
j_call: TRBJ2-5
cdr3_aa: CASSLRLAGKETQYF
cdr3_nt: TGTGCCAGCAGCTTAAGACTAGCGGGTAAAGAGACCCAGTACTTC

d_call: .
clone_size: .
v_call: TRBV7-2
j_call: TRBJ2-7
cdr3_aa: CASSPFGREFAYEQYF
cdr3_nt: TGTGCCAGCAGCCCCTTTGGGCGGGAATTTGCCTACGAGCAGTACTTC

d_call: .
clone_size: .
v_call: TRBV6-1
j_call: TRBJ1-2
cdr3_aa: CASSELLRTSYGYTF
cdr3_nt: TGTGCCAGCAGTGAACTTCTACGGACAAGCTATGGCTACACCTTC

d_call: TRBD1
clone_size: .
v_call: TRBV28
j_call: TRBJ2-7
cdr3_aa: CASSRPFGTGGAQYF
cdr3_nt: TGTGCCAGCAGCCGCCCGTTCGGGACAGGGGGCGCGCAGTACTTC

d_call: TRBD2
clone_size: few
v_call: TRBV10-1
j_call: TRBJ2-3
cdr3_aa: CASSRELAGPDTQYF
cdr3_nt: TGCGCCAGCAGCCGAGAACTAGCGGGTCCAGATACGCAGTATTTT

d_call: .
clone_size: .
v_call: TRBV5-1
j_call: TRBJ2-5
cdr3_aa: CASSLAVIGVGETQYF
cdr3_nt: TGCGCCAGCAGCTTGGCCGTTATTGGGGTCGGAGAGACCCAGTACTTC

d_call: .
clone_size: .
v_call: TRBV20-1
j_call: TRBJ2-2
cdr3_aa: CSAGGGNGELFF
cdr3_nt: TGCAGTGCCGGGGGCGGAAACGGGGAGCTGTTTTTT